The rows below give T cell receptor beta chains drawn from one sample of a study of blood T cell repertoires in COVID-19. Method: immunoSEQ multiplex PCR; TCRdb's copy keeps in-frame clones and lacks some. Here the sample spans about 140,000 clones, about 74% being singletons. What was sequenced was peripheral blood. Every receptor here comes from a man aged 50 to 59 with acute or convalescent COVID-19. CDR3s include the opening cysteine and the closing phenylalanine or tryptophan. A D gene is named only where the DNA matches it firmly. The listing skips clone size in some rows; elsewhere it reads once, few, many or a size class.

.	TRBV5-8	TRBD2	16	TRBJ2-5	TGTGCCAGCAGCTTGGGATATCTAGCGGGGGAAGAGACCCAGTACTTC	CASSLGYLAGEETQYF
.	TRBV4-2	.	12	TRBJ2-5	TGTGCCAGCAGCCCCAACAGGGAGACCCAGTACTTC	CASSPNRETQYF
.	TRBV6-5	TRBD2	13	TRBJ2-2	TGTGCCAGCAGAGGGACTAGCGGCTGGGAGCTGTTTTTT	CASRGTSGWELFF
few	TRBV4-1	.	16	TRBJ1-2	TGCGCCAGCAGCCAAGAGAGGTTCAGGGTATCCCATGGCTACACCTTC	CASSQERFRVSHGYTF
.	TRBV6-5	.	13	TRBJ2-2	TGTGCCAGCAGCCGGGATCTCACCGGGGAGCTGTTTTTT	CASSRDLTGELFF
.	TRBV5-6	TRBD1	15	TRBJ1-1	TGTGCCAGCAGCGCGCTCAGGGGGCTAAAGACTGAAGCTTTCTTT	CASSALRGLKTEAFF
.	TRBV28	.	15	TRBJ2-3	TGTGCCAGCAGTTTTGGGGGCCGGGTCACAGATACGCAGTATTTT	CASSFGGRVTDTQYF
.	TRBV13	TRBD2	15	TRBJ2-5	TGTGCCAGCAGCTTGGGAGCGGGGGGGCAGGAGACCCAGTACTTC	CASSLGAGGQETQYF
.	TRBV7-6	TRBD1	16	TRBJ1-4	TGTGCCAGCAGCTTAGCCACAGGGGGCGAAGGGGAAAAACTGTTTTTT	CASSLATGGEGEKLFF
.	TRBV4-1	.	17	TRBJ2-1	TGCGCCAGCAGCCAGTACCCCGGGACATCTACCTACAATGAGCAGTTCTTC	CASSQYPGTSTYNEQFF
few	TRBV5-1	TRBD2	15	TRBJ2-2	TGCGCCAGCAGCTTAACCGGGACTAGCACCGGGGAGCTGTTTTTT	CASSLTGTSTGELFF
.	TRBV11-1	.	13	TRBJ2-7	TGTGCCAGCAGCTTACGGCGAGGGCGCGAGCAGTACTTC	CASSLRRGREQYF
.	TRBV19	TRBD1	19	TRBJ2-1	TGTGCCAGTAGTATAGGTCAGGGGGATCCTTTGAGCTCCTACAATGAGCAGTTCTTC	CASSIGQGDPLSSYNEQFF
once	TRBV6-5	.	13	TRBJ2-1	TGTGCCAGCAAACAGGACTCCTACAATGAGCAGTTCTTC	CASKQDSYNEQFF
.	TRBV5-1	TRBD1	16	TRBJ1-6	TGCGCCAGCAGTCTGGGGCCACAGGGGCAGAATTCACCCCTCCACTTT	CASSLGPQGQNSPLHF
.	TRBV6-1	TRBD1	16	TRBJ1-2	TGTGCCAGCAGTGAGTTCACAGGGGCCGGGAGCTATGGCTACACCTTC	CASSEFTGAGSYGYTF
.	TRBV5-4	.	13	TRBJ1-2	TGTGCCAGCAGCTTGGGGGGCGACTATGGCTACACCTTC	CASSLGGDYGYTF
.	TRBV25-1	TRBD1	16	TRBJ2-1	TGTGCCAGCAGTGATCCCGGACAGGGTCTGGTGGGTGAGCAGTTCTTC	CASSDPGQGLVGEQFF
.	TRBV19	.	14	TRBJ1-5	TGTGCCAGTAGTATCACAGGTGGCAATCAGCCCCAGCATTTT	CASSITGGNQPQHF
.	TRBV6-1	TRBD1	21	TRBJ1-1	TGTGCCAGCAGTGAAGCGGGGACAGGGGCGCCCTTCCCTTTCTCGAACACTGAAGCTTTCTTT	CASSEAGTGAPFPFSNTEAFF
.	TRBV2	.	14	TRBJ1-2	TGTGCCAGCAGTGCAAACAGGGATGACTATGGCTACACCTTC	CASSANRDDYGYTF
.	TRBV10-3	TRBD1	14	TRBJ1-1	TGTGCCATCAGCAGGACAGGGGAGAACACTGAAGCTTTCTTT	CAISRTGENTEAFF
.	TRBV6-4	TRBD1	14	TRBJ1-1	TGTGCCAGCAGGGATACGGACAGGGCCACTGAAGCTTTCTTT	CASRDTDRATEAFF
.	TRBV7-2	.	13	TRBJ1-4	TGTGCCAGCAGCCAGCGGACGAATGAAAAACTGTTTTTT	CASSQRTNEKLFF
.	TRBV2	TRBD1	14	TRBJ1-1	TGTGCCAGCAGGATACAGGGGGCGGACACTGAAGCTTTCTTT	CASRIQGADTEAFF
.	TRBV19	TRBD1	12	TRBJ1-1	TGTGCCATCTCGGACAGGGAGACTGAAGCTTTCTTT	CAISDRETEAFF
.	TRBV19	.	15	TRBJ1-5	TGTGCCAGTGACACAGGGCCCTTTAGCAATCAGCCCCAGCATTTT	CASDTGPFSNQPQHF
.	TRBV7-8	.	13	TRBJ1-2	TGTGCCAGCAGCACCGGACTCGATTATGGCTACACCTTC	CASSTGLDYGYTF
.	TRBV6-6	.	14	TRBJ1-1	TGTGCCAGCAGTTACTCGGCAGGGAACACTGAAGCTTTCTTT	CASSYSAGNTEAFF
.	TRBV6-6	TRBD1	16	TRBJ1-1	TGTGCCAGCAGTTACTTTACCGGGACAGGGGACACTGAAGCTTTCTTT	CASSYFTGTGDTEAFF
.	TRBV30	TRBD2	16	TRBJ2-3	TGTGCCTGGAGTACCGAGCTAGCGGGGGGGCAAGATACGCAGTATTTT	CAWSTELAGGQDTQYF
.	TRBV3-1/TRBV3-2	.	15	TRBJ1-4	TGTGCCAGCAGTAACAGGGAGATGAGCGGTGAAAAACTGTTTTTT	CASSNREMSGEKLFF
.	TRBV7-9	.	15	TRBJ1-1	TGTGCCAGCAGCCACACGAGGTTCAGGAACACTGAAGCTTTCTTT	CASSHTRFRNTEAFF
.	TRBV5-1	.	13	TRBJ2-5	TGCGCCAGCAGCTTGGGGCAGCAAGAGACCCAGTACTTC	CASSLGQQETQYF
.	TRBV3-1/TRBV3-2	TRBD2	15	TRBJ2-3	TGTGCCAGCAGCCAGAAGCGGGGAATAGACTATACGCAGTATTTT	CASSQKRGIDYTQYF
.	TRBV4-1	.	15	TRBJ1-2	TGCGCCAGCAGCCAAGAGGAGAACGCGAACTATGGCTACACCTTC	CASSQEENANYGYTF
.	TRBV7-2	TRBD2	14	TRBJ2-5	TGTGCCAGCAGCGCCAGCGGGGGCGTTGAGACCCAGTACTTC	CASSASGGVETQYF
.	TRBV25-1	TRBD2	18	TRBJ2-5	TGTGCCAGCAGTGAATTGCCGGAGGCTAGCGGGGGGATAGAGACCCAGTACTTC	CASSELPEASGGIETQYF
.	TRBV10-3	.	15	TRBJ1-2	TGTGCCATCAGTCCTACCCCGGAGGGTAACTATGGCTACACCTTC	CAISPTPEGNYGYTF
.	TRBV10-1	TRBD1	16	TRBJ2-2	TGCGCCAGCAGTGACCCGGGACAGGGTGGCACCGGGGAGCTGTTTTTT	CASSDPGQGGTGELFF
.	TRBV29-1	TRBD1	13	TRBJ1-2	TGCAGCGGGGGGGACAGGACCCCATATGGCTACACCTTC	CSGGDRTPYGYTF